These 26 T cell receptor beta chains came from one sample sequenced in a study of blood T cell repertoires in COVID-19. Measured with immunoSEQ multiplex PCR; TCRdb has only the in-frame clones, and not every one. The data show 30,000 to 40,000 clones, just under 80% seen once. The sequenced sample consisted of peripheral blood. These receptors were collected from a man older than 75 with active or convalescent COVID-19.

The chain joins TRBV7-9 to TRBJ2-1, with TRBD2 matching over 7 bases. V dropped 1 base and J dropped 7; count of bases not matched to a gene: 4. Germline V CDR1 and CDR2: SEHNR, FQNEAQ (reference sequence). The CDR3 is 14 amino acids. The CDR3 sequence is CASSLDAGLNEQFF. The CDR3 DNA follows: TGTGCCAGCAGCTTAGATGCGGGACTAAATGAGCAGTTCTTC.

This clone appeared a few times. The rearrangement joins TRBV3-1 (or the pseudogene TRBV3-2) to TRBJ1-1; D perhaps matches TRBD1 (6 bases). Germline loops: CDR1 LGHDT, CDR2 YNNKEL (reference sequence). CDR3 length equals 15 residues. V was pared by 1 base and J by 1 base, with 10 bases between. The CDR3 loop reads CASSQAPGQNTEAFF. In nucleotides, the CDR3 is TGTGCCAGCAGCCAAGCCCCGGGACAGAACACTGAAGCTTTCTTT.

The CDR3 reads CAWSVQGFLAKNIQYF. CDR3 DNA: TGTGCCTGGAGTGTACAGGGCTTTCTAGCCAAAAACATTCAGTACTTC. V usage is TRBV30 and J usage is TRBJ2-4; tentative D call: TRBD1 (6 bases). The V and J ends lost 0 bases and 0 bases respectively, with 12 bases between them. Germline CDR1 reads GTSNPN; CDR2 reads SVGIG (reference sequence). CDR3 length equals 16 residues.

The chain uses TRBV6-5 and TRBJ1-6; D possibly corresponds to TRBD1 (5 bases). Trimming took off 3 bases at V and 6 bases at J, with 12 bases between the two ends. The CDR3 spans 15 residues. Germline V gives CDR1 MNHEY, CDR2 SVGAGI. CDR3 bases: TGTGCCAGCAGTTATGACCAAGGGGTTAATTCACCCCTCCACTTT. Translation: CASSYDQGVNSPLHF.

This chain links TRBV24-1 with TRBJ2-7; 8 bases match TRBD1. CDR1 is KGHDR, CDR2 SFDVKD, per germline. The CDR3 loop spans 13 amino acids. The J segment lost 6 bases and the V segment lost 4 bases, leaving 4 bases of the junction unmatched. The CDR3 bases are TGTGCCACCAGTGAGTTGGACAGGGCCGAGCAGTACTTC. The encoded protein is CATSELDRAEQYF.

The gene calls are TRBV2 and TRBJ2-1; unclear D gene. Germline CDR1 SNHLY, CDR2 FYNNEI. The length of the CDR3 is 13 residues. V was shortened by 4 bases and J by 4 bases, with 8 bases between the two germline ends. CDR3 sequence: CASSVGRYNEQFF. The CDR3 DNA is TGTGCCAGCAGTGTAGGCAGGTACAATGAGCAGTTCTTC.

J is TRBJ2-1 and V is TRBV18, with D perhaps matching TRBD1 (5 bases). The CDR3 runs to 13 residues. In germline, CDR1 is KGHSH, CDR2 LQKENI. V was clipped by 3 bases and J by 4 bases, with 7 bases between them. The CDR3 nucleotides read TGTGCCAGCTCACCGGGGCCTTACAATGAGCAGTTCTTC. Its protein product is CASSPGPYNEQFF.

The rearrangement uses TRBV2 and TRBJ2-1; the D gene is possibly TRBD2 (5 bases). From germline, CDR1 is SNHLY and CDR2 FYNNEI. The CDR3 loop spans 16 amino acids. V lost 7 bases, J lost 0 bases, and 16 bases lay in between. CDR3 DNA sequence: TGTGCCAGCACCATTACGTTTGGAGGCTCCTACAATGAGCAGTTCTTC. Amino acids: CASTITFGGSYNEQFF.

This chain joins TRBV7-6 and TRBJ1-2, with D unclear. Trimming removed 5 bases from V and 14 bases from J, with 15 bases in between. Per the germline V gene, CDR1 is SGHVS and CDR2 is FNYEAQ. The CDR3 runs 11 residues. The chain's CDR3 is CASSPGEELTF. The DNA of the CDR3 is TGTGCCAGCAGCCCCGGTGAGGAGCTGACCTTC.

V usage is TRBV10-3 and J usage is TRBJ2-2; 8 bases map to TRBD1. The CDR3 runs to 15 residues. Germline V gives CDR1 ENHRY, CDR2 SYGVKD. Trimming took 6 bases from V and 1 from J; bases not matched to a gene: 4. The CDR3 is CAIRGDRLNTGELFF. CDR3 coding DNA: TGTGCCATCAGAGGGGACAGGTTGAACACCGGGGAGCTGTTTTTT.

In its sample, this clone was seen a few times. V and J are TRBV7-2 and TRBJ1-1, with 10 nucleotides matching TRBD1. Germline CDR1 and CDR2: SGHTA and FQGNSA. V lost 5 bases to trimming and J lost 5 bases; unmatched junction nucleotides: 8. CDR3 length: 15 amino acids. CDR3 coding DNA: TGTGCCAGCAGCCCCAGGACAGGGGGAGGAACTGAAGCTTTCTTT. As protein: CASSPRTGGGTEAFF.

The chain carries TRBV6-5 and TRBJ2-7, with D unclear. This CDR3 has 15 amino acids. Trimming shortened V by 0 bases and J by 0 bases, and 9 bases separated the two germline ends. Germline V gives CDR1 MNHEY, CDR2 SVGAGI. This chain's CDR3 is CASSYSPVFSYEQYF. CDR3 bases: TGTGCCAGCAGTTACTCCCCCGTCTTCTCCTACGAGCAGTACTTC.

The genes are TRBV10-3 and TRBJ2-1, with a possible D match to TRBD2 (6 bases). V shed 3 bases and J shed 6 bases, with 12 bases lying between them. The CDR3 covers 14 residues. The germline gives CDR1 ENHRY, CDR2 SYGVKD. The CDR3 sequence: CAISDPRGSNEQFF. The CDR3 nucleotides read TGTGCCATCAGTGACCCGCGGGGAAGCAATGAGCAGTTCTTC.

The CDR3 here is CASSLAEGAANEKLFF. The DNA for the CDR3 is TGTGCCAGCAGTTTAGCGGAGGGGGCTGCTAATGAAAAACTGTTTTTT. The V and J genes are TRBV28 and TRBJ1-4; 7 nucleotides line up with TRBD1. Trimming took 2 bases from V and 3 from J; bases not matched to a gene: 6. Germline values: CDR1 MDHEN, CDR2 SYDVKM. The CDR3 contains 16 residues.

The chain uses TRBV9 and TRBJ2-1; possibly TRBD1 for D (6 bases). The V gene lost 2 bases and the J gene lost 7 bases, with 16 bases spanning the gap. The CDR3 consists of 15 residues. Germline CDR1 and CDR2: SGDLS and YYNGEE. Written as DNA, the CDR3 is TGTGCCAGCAGCGTTGGGGGCCGTAGGGTGAATGAGCAGTTCTTC. As protein: CASSVGGRRVNEQFF.

The chain uses TRBV5-1 and TRBJ2-2; tentatively, D is TRBD2 (6 bases). The V and J ends lost 0 bases and 4 bases respectively, with 10 bases between them. This CDR3 spans 15 amino acids. Per the germline V gene, CDR1 is SGHRS and CDR2 is YFSETQ. CDR3 amino acids: CASSLAGDFTGELFF. The CDR3 DNA is TGCGCCAGCAGCTTGGCCGGGGACTTCACCGGGGAGCTGTTTTTT.

J is TRBJ2-7 and V is TRBV5-6, with a weak D call TRBD1 (5 bases). The V end was cut by 0 bases, the J end by 3 bases, with 10 bases between. There are 14 residues in the CDR3. The germline CDR1 and CDR2 sequences are SGHDT and YYEEEE. As DNA, the CDR3 is TGTGCCAGCAGCTTGGACGTTAGGGGCTACGAGCAGTACTTC. The encoded protein is CASSLDVRGYEQYF.

This clone occurred once. The rearrangement joins TRBV27 to TRBJ2-3; TRBD1 is a possible D gene (6 bases). CDR3 length equals 14 residues. The germline V gene has CDR1 MNHEY and CDR2 SMNVEV (reference sequence). Trimming took 8 bases from V and 3 from J, leaving 15 bases between them. Here the CDR3 DNA reads TGTGCCAGCGGACATGGGGGCCGGACAGATACGCAGTATTTT. Amino acids: CASGHGGRTDTQYF.

A single count supports this clone. The DNA for the CDR3 is TGCGCCAGCAGCCTGACAGGGGGAAGCACTGAAGCTTTCTTT. It translates to CASSLTGGSTEAFF. The chain uses TRBV5-1 and TRBJ1-1, with 9 bases fitting TRBD1. Trimming removed 4 bases from V and 4 bases from J; junction bases left unmatched: 5. Germline loops: CDR1 SGHRS, CDR2 YFSETQ. CDR3 length equals 14 residues.

This chain connects TRBV5-1 to TRBJ2-5, with 8 bases identical to TRBD2. CDR3 length: 18 amino acids. Germline values: CDR1 SGHRS, CDR2 YFSETQ. With V trimmed by 3 bases and J by 1 base, 14 bases remained unmatched. The CDR3 DNA follows: TGCGCCAGCAGCTCAATGCCGGGGCTAGCGGGCTTCCAAGAGACCCAGTACTTC. Protein product: CASSSMPGLAGFQETQYF. The full variable domain, rest sourced from reference TRBV5-1 and TRBJ2-5, is KAGVTQTPRYLIKTRGQQVTLSCSPISGHRSVSWYQQTPGQGLQFLFEYFSETQRNKGNFPGRFSGRQFSNSRSEMNVSTLELGDSALYLCASSSMPGLAGFQETQYFGPGTRLLVL.

This clone showed up just a few times. The chain links TRBV5-6 to TRBJ1-5; 8 bases align to TRBD1. This CDR3 is 17 amino acids long. Germline V CDR1 and CDR2: SGHDT, YYEEEE. J was trimmed by 0 bases and V by 0 bases; bases with no gene match: 5. CDR3 DNA: TGTGCCAGCAGCTTGGGGGGACAGGCACGTAGCAATCAGCCCCAGCATTTT. Translating gives CASSLGGQARSNQPQHF.

This chain joins TRBV5-6 and TRBJ2-7; D is uncertain. V lost 5 bases to trimming and J lost 2 bases, with 17 bases between them. CDR3 size: 15 residues. The germline gives CDR1 SGHDT, CDR2 YYEEEE. As DNA, the CDR3 is TGTGCCAGCAGTCTTCTCCAGGCTCCCCCCTACGAGCAGTACTTC. Amino acids: CASSLLQAPPYEQYF.

The V gene is TRBV5-5, the J gene TRBJ1-2; TRBD1 aligns across 7 bases. CDR3 length: 12 amino acids. V lost 4 bases, J lost 12 bases, and 9 bases stayed unmatched. Germline V lookup: CDR1 SGHKS, CDR2 YYEKEE (reference sequence). CDR3 in amino acids: CASSTGDGSNTF. The CDR3 DNA reads as TGTGCCAGCAGCACAGGGGACGGCTCTAACACCTTC.

This rearrangement joins TRBV5-1 to TRBJ2-1; perhaps TRBD1 as D (5 bases). This CDR3 has 14 amino acids. Trimming took off 0 bases at V and 8 bases at J, with 12 bases between the two ends. Germline values: CDR1 SGHRS, CDR2 YFSETQ. This chain's CDR3 is CASSLDWSRDEQFF. DNA of the CDR3: TGCGCCAGCAGCTTGGATTGGTCCAGGGATGAGCAGTTCTTC.

The gene calls are TRBV29-1 and TRBJ2-5, with 8 bases that match TRBD1. J was trimmed by 2 bases and V by 7 bases; bases with no gene match: 9. The germline CDR1 and CDR2 sequences are SQVTM and ANQGSEA. CDR3 length: 14 residues. For the CDR3, the DNA is TGCAGCGCCCAGACAGGGGTGACACAAGAGACCCAGTACTTC. Translation gives CSAQTGVTQETQYF.

The rearrangement links TRBV7-9 to TRBJ1-1; 7 positions match TRBD1. J lost 5 bases, V lost 5 bases, and 8 bases had no gene match. The length of the CDR3 is 14 residues. Germline V gives CDR1 SEHNR, CDR2 FQNEAQ (reference sequence). The CDR3: CASSPDREETEAFF. CDR3 DNA sequence: TGTGCCAGCAGCCCCGACAGGGAAGAAACTGAAGCTTTCTTT.